This TCR beta chain was retrieved from a study of T cell responses to AZD1222 COVID-19 vaccine. Germline V gene data show CDR1 as MNHEY and CDR2 as SVGAGI. The CDR3 is 16 residues long. Trimming cost V 0 bases and J 1 base, with 13 bases left between them. Study-wide results and limits: The CD4 TCRs associated with vaccination extended across spike and predominated at 160-218 and 743-854. Breadth and depth of Spike-specific TCRs rose after two AZD1222 doses. Donors skewed white British and female; clonal diversity was possibly underestimated.

Measured with immunoSEQ multiplex PCR; TCRdb has only the in-frame clones, and not every one. The sample shows around 100,000 clones, roughly nine tenths of them seen only once. Of note for this clone: Its antigen is currently unknown.

This material consisted of peripheral blood, taken 28 days after the second dose of the MenACWY control vaccine. The TCR was taken from an adult who received the MenACWY meningococcal vaccine as a control. This chain joins TRBV6-5 and TRBJ2-7; D possibly uses TRBD1 or TRBD2 (5 bases each). The CDR3 sequence: CASSYSTGGPSYEQYF. CDR3 bases: TGTGCCAGCAGTTACTCAACAGGAGGACCTTCCTACGAGCAGTACTTC.